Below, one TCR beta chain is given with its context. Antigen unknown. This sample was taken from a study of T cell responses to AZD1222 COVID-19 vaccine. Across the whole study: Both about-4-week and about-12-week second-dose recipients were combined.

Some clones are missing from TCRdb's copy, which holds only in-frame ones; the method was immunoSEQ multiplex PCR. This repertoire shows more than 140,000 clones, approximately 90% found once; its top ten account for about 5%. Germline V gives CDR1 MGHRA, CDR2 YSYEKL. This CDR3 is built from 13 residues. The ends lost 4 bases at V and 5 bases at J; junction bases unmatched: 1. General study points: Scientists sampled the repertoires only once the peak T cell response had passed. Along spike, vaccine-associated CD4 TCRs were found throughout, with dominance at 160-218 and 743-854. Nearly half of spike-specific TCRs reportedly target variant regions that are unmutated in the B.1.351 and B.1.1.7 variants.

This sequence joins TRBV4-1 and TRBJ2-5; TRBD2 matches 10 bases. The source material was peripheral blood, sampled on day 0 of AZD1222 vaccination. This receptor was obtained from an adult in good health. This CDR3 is CASSPSGSETQYF. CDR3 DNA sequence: TGCGCCAGCAGCCCTAGCGGGAGTGAGACCCAGTACTTC.